This TCR beta chain originates from a study of beta chain features in type 1 diabetes (dated by TCRdb to between 2017 and 2018). Background for the entire study: Patients and healthy donors did not differ in mean age, gender distribution, total cell number or subset yield. Whereas all 30 or so donors provided naive and central memory subsets, regulatory and stem cell-like memory subsets were isolated from just 8 patients and about 8 healthy donors. A total of roughly 100 million sorted cells were examined across all samples, and a strong correlation was observed between cell number per subset and RNA yield. The study compared TCRB repertoires of sorted circulating CD4+ T cell subsets between recently diagnosed type 1 diabetes patients and matched healthy donors.

Each donor gave one peripheral blood draw, roughly 0.12 L on average, collected into heparinised tubes. A BD FACSAria II and a panel including CD45RO, CCR7, CD25, CD127, CD95 and CD27 were used to sort naive, central memory, regulatory and stem cell-like memory CD4+ T cells. All sorted populations exceeded 98% purity. PBMCs were isolated immediately by Lymphoprep density gradient centrifugation and stained directly without culture. So that batch effects would be minimized, each experiment stained and sorted samples in pairs, pairing one healthy donor with one patient. Spanning cysteine to phenylalanine, the CDR3 consists of 17 amino acids. The only DNA kept is the CDR3, 51 bases in frame from the first base. CDR1 and CDR2 are drawn from the germline V gene (reference sequence): MNHEY, SMNVEV. V was cut back by 0 bases and J by 0 bases, leaving a gap of 13 bases between them. Study-wide conclusions, independent of this receptor: PCR might favor shorter templates, but patient and control samples were amplified and corrected together, so any skew would affect both groups equally. At VDJ recombination sites, type 1 diabetes patients had fewer insertions and more deleted nucleotides, which implies abnormalities in thymic rearrangement. In all four CD4+ subsets, TCRB CDR3 length was moderately but significantly shorter in type 1 diabetes patients. Naive, central memory and regulatory TCRB repertoires appeared more similar among patients than among healthy donors. HLA sub-analyses involved small numbers of individuals, so any influence of HLA type on TCRB rearrangement remained unresolved. Because cDNA was sequenced instead of genomic DNA, activated cells with high expression could be over-represented, although the groups did not differ in activation or CD3 levels.

The entire isolated RNA was reverse transcribed using the High Capacity cDNA Reverse Transcription Kit, and thus expressed TCRB transcripts were sequenced. Deep immunoSEQ sequencing was performed on naive, central memory and regulatory T cell samples, with an average of approximately 4 million total reads per sample. Sorted cells were lysed in RLT buffer, and RNA was extracted using DNase-treated RNeasy Micro or Mini kits according to cell number. To prevent cross-contamination, every cell subset was processed on its own, while patient and healthy donor samples were processed together. Using the immunoSEQ multiplex PCR, TCRB sequences were amplified from cDNA into 87-bp fragments spanning the CDR3 region. Sequencing of the amplicons was done on the Illumina HiSeq platform. On the study's bioinformatics: PCR bias was corrected computationally using synthetic template baselines, and reads within Hamming distance 2 were collapsed, with unmergeable singletons discarded. By aligning reads against IMGT, V, D and J genes, CDR3 length, and insertions or deletions at six rearrangement sites were assigned. Within each subset, clonotype counts were normalized to sorted cell number, and only after that were true diversity and Gini coefficients computed with the tcR R package. The overlap coefficient, calculated on TCRB nucleotide sequences, was used to measure repertoire sharing. Out-of-frame TCRB sequences from naive cells were analyzed as a proxy for the pre-selection repertoire. Not all clones reach the TCRdb copy of this immuneACCESS table, which keeps in-frame sequences only. Checked studies attribute under half of the gap to unresolved V genes and leave the rest unexplained. V, J and clone size are those of that table, while D and trimming were read from the DNA. The sample table contains 390,000 or so clones; only one count was recorded for about 15% of them. The ten largest clonotypes hold roughly 0.036% of the sample.

Points on this clone: Its antigen has not been determined. Base-call qualities are not available, and no considerably larger clone is one nucleotide away.

The specimen was naive CD4+ T cells from blood. The cell subset or site label corresponds to: true naive CD4+ T cells. The TCR sequence derives from a young man in good health. The chain joins TRBV27 to TRBJ2-3; a weak D assignment points to TRBD2 (6 bases agree). The DNA reads as follows: TGTGCCAGCAGTTTATCAGGGCGGGGAGACAGCACAGATACGCAGTATTTT. It is translated as CASSLSGRGDSTDTQYF.